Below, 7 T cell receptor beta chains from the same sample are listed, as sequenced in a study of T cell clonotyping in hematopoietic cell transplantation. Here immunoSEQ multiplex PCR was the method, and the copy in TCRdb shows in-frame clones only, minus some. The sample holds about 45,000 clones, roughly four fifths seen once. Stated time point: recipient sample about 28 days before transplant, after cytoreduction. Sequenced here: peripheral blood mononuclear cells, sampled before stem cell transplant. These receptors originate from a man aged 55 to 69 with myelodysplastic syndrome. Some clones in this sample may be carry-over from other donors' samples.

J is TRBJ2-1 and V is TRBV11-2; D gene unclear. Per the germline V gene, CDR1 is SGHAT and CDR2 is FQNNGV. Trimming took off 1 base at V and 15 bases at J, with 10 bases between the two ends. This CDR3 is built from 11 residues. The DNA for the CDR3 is TGTGCCAGCAGCTTAGGGCCTGGGGTGTTCTTC. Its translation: CASSLGPGVFF.

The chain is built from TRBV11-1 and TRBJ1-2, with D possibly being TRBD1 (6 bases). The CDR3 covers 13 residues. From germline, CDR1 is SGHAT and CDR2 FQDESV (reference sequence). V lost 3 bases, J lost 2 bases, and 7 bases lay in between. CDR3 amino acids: CASSFGQNYGYTF. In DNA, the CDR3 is TGTGCCAGCAGCTTTGGACAGAACTATGGCTACACCTTC.

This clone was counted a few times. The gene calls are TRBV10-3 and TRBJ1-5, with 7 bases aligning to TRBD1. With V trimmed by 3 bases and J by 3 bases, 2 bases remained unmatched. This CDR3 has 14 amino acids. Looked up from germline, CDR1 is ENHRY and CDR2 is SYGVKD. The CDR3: CAISEGTANQPQHF. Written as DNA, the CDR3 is TGTGCCATCAGTGAAGGGACAGCCAATCAGCCCCAGCATTTT.

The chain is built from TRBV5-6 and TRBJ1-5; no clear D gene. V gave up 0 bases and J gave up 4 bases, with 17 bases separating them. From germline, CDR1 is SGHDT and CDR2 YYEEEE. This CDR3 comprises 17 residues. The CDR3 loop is CASSLAQGRLDNQPQHF. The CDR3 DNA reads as TGTGCCAGCAGCTTGGCACAAGGCAGACTAGATAATCAGCCCCAGCATTTT.

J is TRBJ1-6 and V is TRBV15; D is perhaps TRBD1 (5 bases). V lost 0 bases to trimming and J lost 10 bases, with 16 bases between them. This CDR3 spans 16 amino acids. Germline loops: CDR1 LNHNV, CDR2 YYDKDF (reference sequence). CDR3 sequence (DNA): TGTGCCACCAGCAGAGATCTGATAGGGGTTCAATCACCCCTCCACTTT. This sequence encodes CATSRDLIGVQSPLHF.

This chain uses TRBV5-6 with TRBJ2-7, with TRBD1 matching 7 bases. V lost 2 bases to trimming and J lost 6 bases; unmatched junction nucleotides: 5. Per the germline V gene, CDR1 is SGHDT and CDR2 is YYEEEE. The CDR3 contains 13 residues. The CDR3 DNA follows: TGTGCCAGCAGCTTAGACAGGGTGGGCGAGCAGTACTTC. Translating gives CASSLDRVGEQYF. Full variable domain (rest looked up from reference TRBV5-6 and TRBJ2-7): DAGVTQSPTHLIKTRGQQVTLRCSPKSGHDTVSWYQQALGQGPQFIFQYYEEEERQRGNFPDRFSGHQFPNYSSELNVNALLLGDSALYLCASSLDRVGEQYFGPGTRLTVT.

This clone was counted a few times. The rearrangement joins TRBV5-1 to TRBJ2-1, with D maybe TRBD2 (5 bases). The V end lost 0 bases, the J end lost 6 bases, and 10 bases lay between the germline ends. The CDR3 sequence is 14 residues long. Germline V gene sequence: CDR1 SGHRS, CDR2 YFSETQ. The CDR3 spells CASSLAPEGNEQFF. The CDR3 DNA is TGCGCCAGCAGCTTGGCCCCAGAGGGCAATGAGCAGTTCTTC.